At least ten counts were recorded for the clone carrying this TCR beta chain. Its antigen is as yet unknown. Newly diagnosed hyperthyroidism donors, aged 18 to 65, duration under 2 months. The study excluded patients with other autoimmune diseases, uncontrolled infections, pregnancy or lactation. Sampling approximately 11 ml of fresh peripheral blood provided the PBMCs. Amplifying from RNA transcripts, the study obtained TCR beta CDR3 regions. RT-PCR was first run with HTBI primers, then multiplex PCR in a second round. One entry per CDR3 protein, called by TCRdb with MiXCR from the multiplex PCR reads. The sample comprises approximately 410,000 distinct CDR3 sequences, approximately 15% of which are singletons, and about 7% rests with the top ten. This sample was taken from a study of Graves' ophthalmopathy and Graves' hyperthyroidism. Regarding the study as a whole: Both an approximately 70% sensitivity and a 72.22% specificity characterized the model's predictions of ophthalmopathy progression.

Germline CDR1 reads MNHNS; CDR2 reads SASEGT. Trimming took 5 bases from V and 4 from J, leaving 11 bases between them. The CDR3 consists of 13 residues. This rearrangement joins TRBV6-1 to TRBJ2-5; a possible D gene is TRBD1 (6 bases). The TCR was taken from a woman aged 18-29 years with stable Graves' hyperthyroidism. The sequenced material came from peripheral blood. CDR3 protein: CASSKSRGETQYF. Here the CDR3 DNA reads TGTGCCAGCAGTAAAAGCAGGGGAGAGACCCAGTACTTC.